This TCR beta chain is drawn from a study of beta chain features in type 1 diabetes. Overall study results and limits: The naive, central memory and Treg TCRB repertoires showed an apparent similarity that was greater among patients than among healthy donors. Reduced insertions and increased deletions marked VDJ junctions in type 1 diabetes patients.

Expressed TCRB transcripts were sequenced, since all the RNA that had been isolated was reverse transcribed. TCRdb's copy holds only in-frame clones and misses some; the assay was immunoSEQ multiplex PCR. Among about 370,000 clones, over 12% were seen once, and the ten largest hold about 0.018%. Unmatched junction bases numbered 13, after V lost 5 bases and J lost 11 bases. The germline CDR1 and CDR2 sequences are SQVTM and ANQGSEA. The CDR3 runs 13 residues. This clone has only a few counts. Its target is not known. Sequencing input: naive CD4+ T cells from blood. This chain connects TRBV29-1 to TRBJ1-1; 8 bases fit TRBD1. The sequence was collected from a woman younger than 35 in good health. This CDR3 is CSVPSQGAGGAFF. CDR3 nucleotides: TGCAGCGTTCCCTCTCAGGGGGCAGGAGGCGCTTTCTTT.